The subject of this entry is one T cell receptor beta chain. Sequencing used immunoSEQ multiplex PCR; TCRdb keeps in-frame clones, though not all of them. The top ten clones hold about 12% of a sample with 250,000 to 300,000 clones, around 85% of them seen once. The CDR3 length is 15 residues. V lost 4 bases to trimming and J lost 0 bases; unmatched junction nucleotides: 6. Germline V gene sequence: CDR1 SGHDN, CDR2 FVKESK. The record originates from a study of blood T cell repertoires in COVID-19. V and J are TRBV14 and TRBJ2-7; TRBD1 agrees at 7 bases. This clonotype was sampled from a woman aged 25 to 39 with COVID-19, enrolled during active disease. Sequencing used peripheral blood. Written as DNA, the CDR3 is TGTGCCAGCAGCCTCTCCCGGGACAGCTCCTACGAGCAGTACTTC. Its translation is CASSLSRDSSYEQYF.